This T cell receptor beta chain was recorded in a study of T cells in Graves' hyperthyroidism and ophthalmopathy. What was amplified from RNA transcripts were TCR beta CDR3 regions. With the HTBI primer set, the TCR CDR3 went through a first round of RT-PCR. One entry per CDR3 protein results from TCRdb running MiXCR on the multiplex PCR reads. In the table there are 530,000 or so distinct CDR3 sequences, roughly a quarter of which are singletons. The CDR3 is 14 amino acids. Germline V lookup: CDR1 MNHEY, CDR2 SMNVEV (reference sequence). Trimming took 6 bases from V and 2 from J; bases not matched to a gene: 7.

The clonotype comes from a woman in her 30s with Graves' ophthalmopathy. This chain joins TRBV27 and TRBJ2-7; 7 nucleotides line up with TRBD1. The sequencing sample was made of blood. CDR3 sequence (DNA): TGTGCCAGCAGATCGACAGGGAACACCTACGAGCAGTACTTC. Its translation: CASRSTGNTYEQYF.